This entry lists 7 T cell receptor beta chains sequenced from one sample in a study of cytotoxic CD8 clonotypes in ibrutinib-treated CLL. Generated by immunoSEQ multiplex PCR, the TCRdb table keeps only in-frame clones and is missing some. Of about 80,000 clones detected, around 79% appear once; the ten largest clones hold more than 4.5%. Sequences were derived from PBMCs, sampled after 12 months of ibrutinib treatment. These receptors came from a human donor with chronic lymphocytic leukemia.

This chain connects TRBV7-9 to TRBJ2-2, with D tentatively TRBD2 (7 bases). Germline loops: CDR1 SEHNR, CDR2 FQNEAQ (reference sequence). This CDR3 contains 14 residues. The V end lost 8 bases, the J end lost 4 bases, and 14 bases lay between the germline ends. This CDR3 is CASHRGAATGELFF. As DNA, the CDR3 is TGTGCCAGCCATCGGGGGGCCGCCACCGGGGAGCTGTTTTTT.

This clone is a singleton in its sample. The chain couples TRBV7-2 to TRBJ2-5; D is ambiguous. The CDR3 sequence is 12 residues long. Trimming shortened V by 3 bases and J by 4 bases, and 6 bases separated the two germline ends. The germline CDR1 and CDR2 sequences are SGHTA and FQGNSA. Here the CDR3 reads CASSFPRETQYF. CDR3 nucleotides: TGTGCCAGCAGCTTCCCTAGAGAGACCCAGTACTTC. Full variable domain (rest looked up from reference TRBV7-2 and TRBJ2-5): GAGVSQSPSNKVTEKGKDVELRCDPISGHTALYWYRQSLGQGLEFLIYFQGNSAPDKSGLPSDRFSAERTGGSVSTLTIQRTQQEDSAVYLCASSFPRETQYFGPGTRLLVL.

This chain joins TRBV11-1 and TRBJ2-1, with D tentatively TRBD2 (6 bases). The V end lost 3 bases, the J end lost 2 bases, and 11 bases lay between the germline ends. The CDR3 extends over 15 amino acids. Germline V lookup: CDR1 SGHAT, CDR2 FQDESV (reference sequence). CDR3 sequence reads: CASSFGSGTYNEQFF. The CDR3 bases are TGTGCCAGCAGCTTCGGGAGTGGTACCTACAATGAGCAGTTCTTC.

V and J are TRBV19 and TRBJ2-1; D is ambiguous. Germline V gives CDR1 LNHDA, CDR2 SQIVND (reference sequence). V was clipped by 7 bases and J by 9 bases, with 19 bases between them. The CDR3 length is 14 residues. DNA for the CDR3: TGTGCCAGTACCGAACTTGGGTGGTCGGGTGAGCAGTTCTTC. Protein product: CASTELGWSGEQFF.

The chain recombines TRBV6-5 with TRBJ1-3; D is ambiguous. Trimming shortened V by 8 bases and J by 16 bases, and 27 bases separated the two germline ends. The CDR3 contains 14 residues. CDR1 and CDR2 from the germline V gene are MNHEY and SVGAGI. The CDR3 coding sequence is TGTGCCAGCCGCCCCGGGGTGCTGGCGGGCACCAAGTATTTT. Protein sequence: CASRPGVLAGTKYF.

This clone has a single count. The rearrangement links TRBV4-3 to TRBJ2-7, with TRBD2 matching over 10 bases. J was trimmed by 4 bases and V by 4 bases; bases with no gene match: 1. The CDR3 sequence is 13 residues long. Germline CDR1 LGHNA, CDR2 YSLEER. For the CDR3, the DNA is TGCGCCAGCAGCCGGGGACTAGCGTACGAGCAGTACTTC. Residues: CASSRGLAYEQYF.

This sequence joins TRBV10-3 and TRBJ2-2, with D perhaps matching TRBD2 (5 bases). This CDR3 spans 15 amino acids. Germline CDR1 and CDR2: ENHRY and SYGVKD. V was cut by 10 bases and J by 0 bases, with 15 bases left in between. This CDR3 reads CATLTSGANTGELFF. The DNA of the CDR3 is TGTGCCACCCTAACAAGCGGAGCGAACACCGGGGAGCTGTTTTTT.